These 20 T cell receptor beta chains were sequenced from one sample in a study of cytomegalovirus exposure and HLA in healthy donors. The data were produced by immunoSEQ multiplex PCR, yet TCRdb's version contains in-frame clones alone and is incomplete. The data show 200,000 to 250,000 clones, with about 93% seen just once and more than 1% held by the top ten. The material sequenced was PBMCs. Receptors originate from a woman aged 18-29 years in good health and CMV-seronegative.

The chain links TRBV19 to TRBJ2-2, with D perhaps TRBD1 (6 bases). Germline CDR1 and CDR2: LNHDA and SQIVND (reference sequence). Trimming took 8 bases from V and 4 from J, leaving 17 bases between them. The CDR3 covers 15 residues. The chain's CDR3 is CASHKPRGSTGELFF. DNA for the CDR3: TGTGCCAGTCATAAACCTAGGGGGTCCACCGGGGAGCTGTTTTTT.

This clone has only one observation. The CDR3 DNA sequence: TGCGCCAGCAGCTCCGGGACACCCAATCAGCCCCAGCATTTT. It encodes CASSSGTPNQPQHF. The V gene is TRBV5-1, the J gene TRBJ1-5; the D gene is possibly TRBD1 (6 bases). This CDR3 spans 14 amino acids. Looked up from germline, CDR1 is SGHRS and CDR2 is YFSETQ. Trimming took 3 bases from V and 3 from J, leaving 10 bases between them.

The gene calls are TRBV10-1 and TRBJ2-2, with 8 bases matching TRBD2. This CDR3 region has 14 residues. V shed 6 bases and J 4 bases; nucleotides not matched to a gene: 4. The germline V gene has CDR1 WNHNN and CDR2 SYGVQD (reference sequence). CDR3 protein: CASRIAGSTGELFF. CDR3 bases: TGCGCCAGCAGAATAGCGGGGAGCACCGGGGAGCTGTTTTTT.

This chain links TRBV19 with TRBJ2-2; 8 bases match TRBD1. CDR3 length: 14 residues. Trimming cost V 5 bases and J 7 bases; bases outside gene matches: 6. Germline V CDR1 and CDR2: LNHDA, SQIVND (reference sequence). The CDR3 reads CASSQGARSGELFF. CDR3 DNA: TGTGCCAGTAGTCAGGGGGCGCGGAGCGGGGAGCTGTTTTTT.

The V and J genes are TRBV12-5 and TRBJ2-4; possible D gene TRBD1, 5 bases. The CDR3 spans 13 residues. Germline V CDR1 and CDR2: LGHNT, FRNRAP. V was pared by 6 bases and J by 6 bases, with 12 bases between. CDR3 region: CASGPGPINIQYF. In nucleotides, the CDR3 is TGTGCTAGTGGCCCAGGGCCCATAAACATTCAGTACTTC.

This chain joins TRBV6-1 and TRBJ1-5; TRBD1 agrees at 10 bases. Trimming cost V 6 bases and J 5 bases; bases outside gene matches: 7. The CDR3 runs to 15 residues. In germline, CDR1 is MNHNS, CDR2 SASEGT. For the CDR3, the DNA is TGTGCCAGCAGGACAGGGGGCACTGTCTATCAGCCCCAGCATTTT. Translation gives CASRTGGTVYQPQHF.

The V call is TRBV6-1, the J call TRBJ1-1, with no clear D. CDR3 length: 13 amino acids. Germline-derived CDR1 and CDR2 are MNHNS and SASEGT. Between the trimmed V and J ends, which lost 1 base and 6 bases, there was a span of 9 bases. This CDR3 is CASSEVRVSEAFF. The CDR3 region has the DNA TGTGCCAGCAGTGAAGTACGGGTTTCTGAAGCTTTCTTT.

This rearrangement joins TRBV6-1 to TRBJ2-3; a weak D match, TRBD2 (6 bases). V shed 7 bases and J shed 4 bases, with 12 bases lying between them. The CDR3 runs to 13 residues. Germline V gene sequence: CDR1 MNHNS, CDR2 SASEGT. The CDR3 loop reads CASTPGRPDTQYF. The DNA for the CDR3 is TGTGCCAGCACCCCCGGGAGACCAGATACGCAGTATTTT.

The chain uses TRBV5-4 and TRBJ1-2; D is unresolved. V lost 4 bases to trimming and J lost 7 bases, with 14 bases between them. Germline V gives CDR1 SGHNT, CDR2 YYREEE (reference sequence). The CDR3 is made up of 13 amino acids. CDR3 protein: CASSPSAVSGYTF. CDR3 DNA: TGTGCCAGCAGCCCCAGTGCTGTTTCTGGCTACACCTTC.

The rearrangement links TRBV10-1 to TRBJ2-5, with D possibly TRBD2 on 6 matching bases. Germline V gives CDR1 WNHNN, CDR2 SYGVQD (reference sequence). The CDR3 contains 17 residues. V lost 0 bases and J lost 5, with 19 bases in between. For the CDR3, the DNA is TGCGCCAGCAGTGAGTCTTTGGGGGGAGTGAGCTTGGAGACCCAGTACTTC. This encodes CASSESLGGVSLETQYF.

The chain employs TRBV5-1 and TRBJ2-1, with D perhaps matching TRBD2 (5 bases). The V gene's germline CDR1 is SGHRS and CDR2 YFSETQ. Trimming cost V 4 bases and J 5 bases, with 10 bases left between them. This CDR3 is 13 amino acids long. CDR3 DNA sequence: TGCGCCAGCAGCGCCCGGGGAAACAATGAGCAGTTCTTC. Translation gives CASSARGNNEQFF.

The rearrangement uses TRBV2 and TRBJ1-5, with 7 nucleotides matching TRBD1. This CDR3 has 16 amino acids. J lost 6 bases, V lost 1 base, and 9 bases had no gene match. Germline CDR1 SNHLY, CDR2 FYNNEI. The CDR3: CASSEGRGVFRQPQHF. DNA for the CDR3: TGTGCCAGCAGTGAAGGCAGGGGGGTCTTTCGTCAGCCCCAGCATTTT.

The V gene is TRBV6-1, the J gene TRBJ2-1, with 7 bases lining up with TRBD1. The CDR3 has 15 residues. The V and J ends lost 10 bases and 2 bases, in that order; junction bases with no gene match: 11. The V gene's germline CDR1 is MNHNS and CDR2 SASEGT. The CDR3 DNA sequence: TGTGCCACCGTCCAATGGCAGGGGGCCTACAATGAGCAGTTCTTC. Translation: CATVQWQGAYNEQFF.

This chain links TRBV7-9 with TRBJ2-1; TRBD2 matches 9 bases. The CDR3 has 16 residues. Per the germline V gene, CDR1 is SEHNR and CDR2 is FQNEAQ (reference sequence). The J segment lost 7 bases and the V segment lost 3 bases, leaving 10 bases of the junction unmatched. The CDR3 nucleotides are TGTGCCAGCAGCTTGCCGTCCGGCGGGAGGGGAAATGAGCAGTTCTTC. This sequence encodes CASSLPSGGRGNEQFF.

The CDR3: CASSLGTSGIGVEQFF. The CDR3 DNA is TGTGCCAGCAGTCTAGGGACTAGCGGGATTGGGGTCGAGCAGTTCTTC. The chain recombines TRBV25-1 with TRBJ2-1; 13 bases are a match to TRBD2. In germline, CDR1 is MGHDK, CDR2 SYGVNS. Trimming removed 5 bases from V and 10 bases from J; junction bases left unmatched: 11. The CDR3 length is 16 residues.

The V gene is TRBV5-1, the J gene TRBJ2-5; 9 bases line up with TRBD2. The CDR3 is made up of 19 amino acids. CDR1 and CDR2 from the germline V gene are SGHRS and YFSETQ. With V trimmed by 4 bases and J by 2 bases, 18 bases remained unmatched. This CDR3 is CASSIRLAAGALNQETQYF. CDR3 nucleotide sequence: TGCGCCAGCAGCATACGACTAGCGGCCGGAGCCCTGAATCAAGAGACCCAGTACTTC.

The chain employs TRBV7-9 and TRBJ1-2; the D is unclear. The CDR3 totals 13 residues. Germline V gene sequence: CDR1 SEHNR, CDR2 FQNEAQ (reference sequence). Trimming removed 5 bases at V and 8 bases at J, with 15 bases between. CDR3 region: CASSLPVVHGYTF. The CDR3 DNA reads TGTGCCAGCAGCCTCCCAGTCGTACACGGCTACACCTTC.

The V gene is TRBV18, the J gene TRBJ1-1, with a weak D call TRBD1 (5 bases). V gave up 6 bases and J gave up 0 bases, with 17 bases separating them. The CDR3 runs to 16 residues. The germline CDR1 and CDR2 sequences are KGHSH and LQKENI. CDR3: CASSRPTGYMNTEAFF. Written as DNA, the CDR3 is TGTGCCAGCTCCCGCCCTACAGGCTACATGAACACTGAAGCTTTCTTT.

The rearrangement joins TRBV5-1 to TRBJ1-1; a possible D gene is TRBD1 (6 bases). The CDR3 loop spans 14 amino acids. V gave up 4 bases and J gave up 3 bases, with 13 bases separating them. The germline CDR1 and CDR2 sequences are SGHRS and YFSETQ. This chain's CDR3 is CASSREGVDTEAFF. DNA of the CDR3: TGCGCCAGCAGCCGTGAGGGGGTTGACACTGAAGCTTTCTTT. Variable domain in full (rest from reference TRBV5-1 and TRBJ1-1): KAGVTQTPRYLIKTRGQQVTLSCSPISGHRSVSWYQQTPGQGLQFLFEYFSETQRNKGNFPGRFSGRQFSNSRSEMNVSTLELGDSALYLCASSREGVDTEAFFGQGTRLTVV.

The chain combines TRBV6-5 with TRBJ2-1, with 9 bases fitting TRBD1. The CDR3 consists of 14 residues. Per the germline V gene, CDR1 is MNHEY and CDR2 is SVGAGI. V gave up 7 bases and J gave up 9 bases; unmatched junction bases: 10. CDR3 in DNA: TGTGCCAGCATTTTAACAGGGGGCACGGGTGAGCAGTTCTTC. It specifies CASILTGGTGEQFF.